A single sample is the source of the 11 T cell receptor beta chains below, sequenced in a study of CD8 T cells in ankylosing spondylitis. Study-level findings and limits: In ankylosing spondylitis blood, a motif of eight highly homologous TCR beta variants appeared characteristic.

For these TCRs, the target antigens are not known. TCRdb recomputed calls from the 5' RACE reads with MiXCR, one row per CDR3 protein. The sample shows 750,000 to 850,000 distinct CDR3 sequences, roughly 12% of them seen only once. Sequencing used blood, either unsorted or a sorted T cell fraction (not recorded which). The source is a male donor with ankylosing spondylitis.

The chain has TRBV23-1 and TRBJ2-1, with 13 bases lining up with TRBD2. TRBV23-1 is an open reading frame, and its role is uncertain. The CDR3 covers 15 residues. The trim removed 0 bases at V and 10 bases at J, leaving 3 bases unmatched. This CDR3 reads CASSQSGTSGAEQFF. The CDR3 DNA reads as TGCGCCAGCAGTCAATCCGGGACTAGCGGGGCCGAGCAGTTCTTC.

CDR3 protein: CASSQGGMQNTGELFF. The CDR3 DNA reads TGCGCCAGCAGCCAAGGTGGAATGCAAAACACCGGGGAGCTGTTTTTT. The V gene is TRBV4-3, the J gene TRBJ2-2; D is unclear. This CDR3 is built from 16 residues. Trimming took off 1 base at V and 2 bases at J, with 11 bases between the two ends. CDR1 and CDR2 (germline): LGHNA, YSLEER.

V is TRBV20-1 and J is TRBJ2-4; 9 bases align to TRBD2. This CDR3 has 18 amino acids. With V trimmed by 2 bases and J by 1 base, 12 bases remained unmatched. In germline, CDR1 is DFQATT, CDR2 SNEGSKA (reference sequence). The CDR3 region has the DNA TGCAGTGCTAGAATGGGCGGGGGGGCGGTCGATGCCAAAAACATTCAGTACTTC. Amino acid sequence: CSARMGGGAVDAKNIQYF.

This clonotype came up a few times. The gene calls are TRBV20-1 and TRBJ1-4, with D uncertain. This CDR3 has 14 amino acids. Germline lookup yields CDR1 DFQATT and CDR2 SNEGSKA (reference sequence). V was cut by 2 bases and J by 5 bases, with 12 bases left in between. The CDR3, as DNA: TGCAGTGCTAGACGGTCGGAGTCGAATGAAAAACTGTTTTTT. Its protein product is CSARRSESNEKLFF.

This clonotype was recorded at least ten times. This chain links TRBV20-1 with TRBJ1-1, with a weak D call TRBD1 (5 bases). There are 13 residues in the CDR3. Trimming took off 5 bases at V and 4 bases at J, with 14 bases between the two ends. Germline assignment: CDR1 DFQATT and CDR2 SNEGSKA (reference sequence). CDR3 nucleotide sequence: TGCAGTGCTGGGAGAACAGGTTTCACTGAAGCTTTCTTT. Residues: CSAGRTGFTEAFF.

This clonotype was seen a handful of times. The chain carries TRBV5-1 and TRBJ1-4; tentatively, D is TRBD1 (5 bases). The CDR3 contains 14 residues. From germline, CDR1 is SGHRS and CDR2 YFSETQ. Trimming left V 0 bases short and J 7 bases short, with 10 bases between. The CDR3 sequence: CASSLASGGEKLFF. The CDR3 DNA follows: TGCGCCAGCAGCTTGGCCTCCGGGGGTGAAAAACTGTTTTTT.

This clonotype was observed a few times. The chain is built from TRBV20-1 and TRBJ2-7, with D hard to call. CDR1 and CDR2 (germline): DFQATT, SNEGSKA (reference sequence). This CDR3 is built from 12 residues. The CDR3 nucleotides read TGCAGCGTTGGCCGGCCTACCTACGAGCAGTACTTC. This codes for CSVGRPTYEQYF.

This clonotype was seen repeatedly, ten times or more. V and J are TRBV9 and TRBJ1-6, with D unclear. Germline V gives CDR1 SGDLS, CDR2 YYNGEE. V gave up 4 bases and J gave up 10 bases, with 9 bases separating them. There are 12 residues in the CDR3. Here the CDR3 DNA reads TGTGCCAGCAGCCCCGACCGGTCACCCCTCCACTTT. Residues: CASSPDRSPLHF.

This clonotype was counted between two and nine times. The J gene is TRBJ1-1, the V gene TRBV5-1, with no clear D. CDR3 length: 13 amino acids. Looked up from germline, CDR1 is SGHRS and CDR2 is YFSETQ. Trimming took 3 bases from V and 5 from J, leaving 11 bases between them. As DNA, the CDR3 is TGCGCCAGCAGCTCCCTCAGGCGGACTGAAGCTTTCTTT. It encodes CASSSLRRTEAFF. Looking up the rest from reference TRBV5-1 and TRBJ1-1 gives the full variable domain: KAGVTQTPRYLIKTRGQQVTLSCSPISGHRSVSWYQQTPGQGLQFLFEYFSETQRNKGNFPGRFSGRQFSNSRSEMNVSTLELGDSALYLCASSSLRRTEAFFGQGTRLTVV.

This clonotype was seen more than once but under ten times. The chain employs TRBV27 and TRBJ2-5, with TRBD1 matching 8 bases. The CDR3 contains 14 residues. Germline-derived CDR1 and CDR2 are MNHEY and SMNVEV (reference sequence). With 3 bases clipped from V and 7 bases from J, the junction kept 7 bases outside the gene matches. The CDR3 region has the DNA TGTGCCAGCAGTTTCGGCAGGGGGCAGGGGACCCAGTACTTC. Translating it yields CASSFGRGQGTQYF.

In its sample, this clonotype was seen a few times. V gene TRBV12-3 or TRBV12-4 combines with J gene TRBJ2-2; D is unresolved. This CDR3 has 12 residues. V gave up 5 bases and J gave up 7 bases, with 8 bases separating them. The CDR3 is CASSLRNGELFF. CDR3 nucleotide sequence: TGTGCCAGCAGTCTTAGGAACGGGGAGCTGTTTTTT.